This record looks at one T cell receptor (beta chain) sequence and its context. Its antigen is not identified. This record comes from a study of T cell responses to AZD1222 COVID-19 vaccine. Notes on the study in general: Donors were chiefly white British, with a greater number of females, and clonal diversity was perhaps underestimated.

Profiling relied on immunoSEQ multiplex PCR, and the TCRdb table lists in-frame clones only, not all of them. Here the sample spans 120,000 or so clones, around 88% being singletons. The germline gives CDR1 ENHRY, CDR2 SYGVKD. The CDR3 loop spans 14 amino acids. V was cut by 10 bases and J by 6 bases, with 19 bases left in between. This TCR derives from an adult in good health. This material consisted of peripheral blood, taken on day 0 of MenACWY control vaccination. The gene calls are TRBV10-3 and TRBJ2-1, with D unresolved. CDR3 sequence reads: CASQAFKIGNEQFF. In nucleotides, the CDR3 is TGTGCCAGCCAAGCATTTAAAATCGGCAATGAGCAGTTCTTC.